These 6 T cell receptor beta chains share one sample of origin, sequenced in a study of radiation and T cells in renal cell carcinoma. Time point in this sample: baseline pretreatment blood. The treatment: 15 Gy SBRT to primary tumor, nephrectomy 4 weeks later. Data came from immunoSEQ multiplex PCR; TCRdb stores just in-frame clones and leaves some out. The sample lists around 140,000 clones, 83% occurring once. The specimen was blood, collected from a patient whose treatment included radiotherapy and nephrectomy. These receptors came from a woman aged 45 to 65 with renal cell carcinoma.

The chain combines TRBV10-3 with TRBJ1-2; 8 nucleotides line up with TRBD1. Germline V lookup: CDR1 ENHRY, CDR2 SYGVKD. V gave up 4 bases and J gave up 5 bases; unmatched junction bases: 12. The CDR3 runs 16 residues. CDR3 loop: CAISGSTGEVYYGYTF. The CDR3 coding sequence is TGTGCCATCAGTGGCTCGACAGGGGAAGTATATTATGGCTACACCTTC.

The chain combines TRBV9 with TRBJ2-1, with 8 positions matching TRBD2. Germline V lookup: CDR1 SGDLS, CDR2 YYNGEE. The CDR3 runs 16 residues. V lost 4 bases, J lost 2 bases, and 8 bases stayed unmatched. The CDR3 coding sequence is TGTGCCAGCAGCCGGTTTGCGGGAGGTACCTACAATGAGCAGTTCTTC. It codes for CASSRFAGGTYNEQFF.

This chain uses TRBV5-4 with TRBJ2-7; 7 nucleotides line up with TRBD1. V trimming: 0 bases; J trimming: 3 bases; junction bases outside the gene matches: 9. Germline V gene data show CDR1 as SGHNT and CDR2 as YYREEE (reference sequence). The CDR3 runs 16 residues. The CDR3 region has the DNA TGTGCCAGCAGCTTGGGTGACAAGGGGGCGTTCTACGAGCAGTACTTC. Translating gives CASSLGDKGAFYEQYF.

On this clone itself: The junction does not match germline at one end; this may be a read error. This chain links TRBV7-2 with TRBJ2-1; 12 bases line up with TRBD2. The V gene's germline CDR1 is SGHTA and CDR2 FQGNSA. CDR3 size: 14 residues. The CDR3 DNA reads TGTGCCAGCAGCCTAGCGGGAGGGAGGGATGAGCAGTTCTTC. Its protein is CASSLAGGRDEQFF.

This chain connects TRBV30 to TRBJ2-7, with 9 bases identical to TRBD1. The CDR3 loop spans 15 amino acids. Germline V CDR1 and CDR2: GTSNPN, SVGIG (reference sequence). J gave up 2 bases and V 0 bases, and 5 bases lay outside the gene matches. CDR3 in DNA: TGTGCCTGGAGTGTAAGTTGGGACAGGGCCTACGAGCAGTACTTC. Translation: CAWSVSWDRAYEQYF. The whole variable domain, remainder taken from reference TRBV30 and TRBJ2-7, is SQTIHQWPATLVQPVGSPLSLECTVEGTSNPNLYWYRQAAGRGLQLLFYSVGIGQISSEVPQNLSASRPQDRQFILSSKKLLLSDSGFYLCAWSVSWDRAYEQYFGPGTRLTVT.

This clone is a singleton in its sample. The chain links TRBV2 to TRBJ1-1; D is unresolved. CDR1 SNHLY and CDR2 FYNNEI come from the germline V gene. Trimming cost V 6 bases and J 2 bases, with 10 bases left between them. There are 13 residues in the CDR3. CDR3 DNA: TGTGCCAGCAGCCCAGGATTTAACACTGAAGCTTTCTTT. Its translation is CASSPGFNTEAFF.